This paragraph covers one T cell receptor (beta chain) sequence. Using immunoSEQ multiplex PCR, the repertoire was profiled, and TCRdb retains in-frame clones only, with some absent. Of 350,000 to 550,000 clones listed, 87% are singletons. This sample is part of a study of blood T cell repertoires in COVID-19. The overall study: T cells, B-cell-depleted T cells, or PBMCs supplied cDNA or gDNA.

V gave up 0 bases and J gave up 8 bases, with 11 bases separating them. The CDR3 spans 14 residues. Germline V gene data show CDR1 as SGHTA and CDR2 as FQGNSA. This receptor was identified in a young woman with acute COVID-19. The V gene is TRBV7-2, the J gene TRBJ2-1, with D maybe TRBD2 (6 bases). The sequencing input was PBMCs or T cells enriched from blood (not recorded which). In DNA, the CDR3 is TGTGCCAGCAGCTTAGCGCGGGGTAGCGATGAGCAGTTCTTC. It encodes CASSLARGSDEQFF.